Listed below are T cell receptor beta chains from one sample, sequenced in a study of blood T cell repertoires in COVID-19. Libraries were prepared by immunoSEQ multiplex PCR; TCRdb keeps only in-frame clonotypes and omits some of them. The data show approximately 200,000 clones, around 81% seen once. Sequenced sample: PBMCs or T cells enriched from blood (not recorded which). These receptors were obtained from a man aged 35-49 years who had recovered from COVID-19. Both conserved end residues are part of each CDR3. D genes are given only for firm matches. The size entry is marked missing in some rows and otherwise reads once, few, many or a size class.

J gene: TRBJ1-2; V gene: TRBV6-5; D gene: .; clone size: .; CDR3 DNA: TGTGCCAGCAGTCCCTCACAGGGATCCGGCTACACCTTC; CDR3 protein: CASSPSQGSGYTF
J gene: TRBJ2-1; V gene: TRBV2; D gene: TRBD2; clone size: .; CDR3 DNA: TGTGCCAGCAAAAACCGGCCTAGCGGGGTTACGAATGAGCAGTTCTTC; CDR3 protein: CASKNRPSGVTNEQFF
J gene: TRBJ2-7; V gene: TRBV5-8; D gene: TRBD1; clone size: .; CDR3 DNA: TGTGCCAGCAGCCGGGACAGGGGCTACGAGCAGTACTTC; CDR3 protein: CASSRDRGYEQYF
J gene: TRBJ1-5; V gene: TRBV20-1; D gene: .; clone size: .; CDR3 DNA: TGCAGTGCTAGTGAGGGGCGCGGCAATCAGCCCCAGCATTTT; CDR3 protein: CSASEGRGNQPQHF
J gene: TRBJ1-1; V gene: TRBV5-4; D gene: .; clone size: .; CDR3 DNA: TGTGCCAGCAGCTCCGGGACTAGGCGGGGCACTGAAGCTTTCTTT; CDR3 protein: CASSSGTRRGTEAFF
J gene: TRBJ1-1; V gene: TRBV14; D gene: .; clone size: .; CDR3 DNA: TGTGCCAGCAGCCGAACAGGGTTTGGCCAAGCTTTCTTT; CDR3 protein: CASSRTGFGQAFF
J gene: TRBJ1-5; V gene: TRBV29-1; D gene: .; clone size: once; CDR3 DNA: TGCAGCGTTGATCAGGGCCGCGGTCAGCCCCAGCATTTT; CDR3 protein: CSVDQGRGQPQHF
J gene: TRBJ1-2; V gene: TRBV6-5; D gene: .; clone size: .; CDR3 DNA: TGTGCCAGCAGAACGTACAGTTATGGCTACACCTTC; CDR3 protein: CASRTYSYGYTF
J gene: TRBJ2-7; V gene: TRBV6-1; D gene: .; clone size: .; CDR3 DNA: TGTGCCAGCAGTGAAGCCGAGGGAGACCCTACCTACGAGCAGTACTTC; CDR3 protein: CASSEAEGDPTYEQYF
J gene: TRBJ2-5; V gene: TRBV7-2; D gene: TRBD2; clone size: .; CDR3 DNA: TGTGCCAGCAGCTCGAGGACTAGCGGGGGAGAGACCCAGTACTTC; CDR3 protein: CASSSRTSGGETQYF
J gene: TRBJ1-1; V gene: TRBV19; D gene: TRBD1; clone size: .; CDR3 DNA: TGTGCCAGTAGTAGAGAGACAGGGGGAGAGGCTGAAGCTTTCTTT; CDR3 protein: CASSRETGGEAEAFF
J gene: TRBJ1-3; V gene: TRBV5-6; D gene: .; clone size: .; CDR3 DNA: TGTGCCAGCAGCTTGGAGATGGCTGTTGGAAACACCATATATTTT; CDR3 protein: CASSLEMAVGNTIYF
J gene: TRBJ2-7; V gene: TRBV11-2; D gene: TRBD1; clone size: .; CDR3 DNA: TGTGCCAGCAGCTCGTCGGACAGGGGGGAACGCGAGCAGTACTTC; CDR3 protein: CASSSSDRGEREQYF
J gene: TRBJ1-3; V gene: TRBV7-9; D gene: .; clone size: .; CDR3 DNA: TGTGCCAGCAGCTTAATAAAGGGGCCCCCTGGAAACACCATATATTTT; CDR3 protein: CASSLIKGPPGNTIYF
J gene: TRBJ1-2; V gene: TRBV5-1; D gene: TRBD1; clone size: .; CDR3 DNA: TGCGCCAGCAGCCCAGGGACAGGGATAAACTATGGCTACACCTTC; CDR3 protein: CASSPGTGINYGYTF
J gene: TRBJ2-3; V gene: TRBV24-1; D gene: TRBD2; clone size: .; CDR3 DNA: TGTGCCACCAGTGATCCGGGACTAGCGGGGGCCGATACGCAGTATTTT; CDR3 protein: CATSDPGLAGADTQYF
J gene: TRBJ1-2; V gene: TRBV5-6; D gene: TRBD1; clone size: .; CDR3 DNA: TGTGCCAGCAGCTTGTATGAGACAGGGTTAATGTACACCTTC; CDR3 protein: CASSLYETGLMYTF
J gene: TRBJ1-2; V gene: TRBV5-5; D gene: TRBD1; clone size: .; CDR3 DNA: TGTGCCAGCAGCTTAACAACGGGACAGCTCTATGGCTACACCTTC; CDR3 protein: CASSLTTGQLYGYTF
J gene: TRBJ1-3; V gene: TRBV5-1; D gene: TRBD1; clone size: .; CDR3 DNA: TGCGCCAGCAGCTGGAACGACAGGGGGCCTGGAAACACCATATATTTT; CDR3 protein: CASSWNDRGPGNTIYF
J gene: TRBJ1-3; V gene: TRBV18; D gene: .; clone size: .; CDR3 DNA: TGTGCCAGCTCACCGTCTACTTCGGGAGGAAACACCATATATTTT; CDR3 protein: CASSPSTSGGNTIYF
J gene: TRBJ2-1; V gene: TRBV7-8; D gene: TRBD1; clone size: .; CDR3 DNA: TGTGCCAGCAGCTACAAAAAACCGGGACAGAGACCCATAGGGCAGTTCTTC; CDR3 protein: CASSYKKPGQRPIGQFF
J gene: TRBJ2-1; V gene: TRBV5-1; D gene: .; clone size: .; CDR3 DNA: TGCGCCAGCAGTCTGGAGGACTCCTACAATGAGCAGTTCTTC; CDR3 protein: CASSLEDSYNEQFF
J gene: TRBJ1-2; V gene: TRBV25-1; D gene: .; clone size: .; CDR3 DNA: TGTGCCAGCAGTGAATCCCCAGGGGCAGGGGTTGGCTACACCTTC; CDR3 protein: CASSESPGAGVGYTF
J gene: TRBJ2-3; V gene: TRBV10-3; D gene: TRBD2; clone size: .; CDR3 DNA: TGTGCCATCAGTGAGGCTAGCGGGCCCACAGATACGCAGTATTTT; CDR3 protein: CAISEASGPTDTQYF
J gene: TRBJ1-1; V gene: TRBV18; D gene: .; clone size: .; CDR3 DNA: TGTGCCAGCTCACCAAACCAGGACAGGAACACTGAAGCTTTCTTT; CDR3 protein: CASSPNQDRNTEAFF
J gene: TRBJ2-3; V gene: TRBV9; D gene: TRBD2; clone size: .; CDR3 DNA: TGTGCCAGCAGCGCCGCCTCCGGGCTAGCGGGGGATAGCGATACGCAGTATTTT; CDR3 protein: CASSAASGLAGDSDTQYF
J gene: TRBJ1-4; V gene: TRBV2; D gene: .; clone size: .; CDR3 DNA: TGTGCCAGCCGACAGAACCCCTCAACTAATGAAAAACTGTTTTTT; CDR3 protein: CASRQNPSTNEKLFF
J gene: TRBJ1-1; V gene: TRBV5-4; D gene: .; clone size: once; CDR3 DNA: TGTGCCAGCAGCTCGAGACAGGACACTGAAGCTTTCTTT; CDR3 protein: CASSSRQDTEAFF
J gene: TRBJ1-1; V gene: TRBV6-5; D gene: TRBD1; clone size: .; CDR3 DNA: TGTGCCAGCACTCTACAGGGGGCGGACACTGAAGCTTTCTTT; CDR3 protein: CASTLQGADTEAFF
J gene: TRBJ2-1; V gene: TRBV11-3; D gene: .; clone size: once; CDR3 DNA: TGTGCCAGCAGCCCGCGCAGGGGGGAGTACAATGAGCAGTTCTTC; CDR3 protein: CASSPRRGEYNEQFF
J gene: TRBJ1-6; V gene: TRBV5-5; D gene: .; clone size: .; CDR3 DNA: TGTGCCAGCACGACTCGGGGAGGACTTAATTCACCCCTCCACTTT; CDR3 protein: CASTTRGGLNSPLHF
J gene: TRBJ1-1; V gene: TRBV11-2; D gene: .; clone size: .; CDR3 DNA: TGTGCCAGCAGCGCCCGAGTGGGCAGGGCGAACACTGAAGCTTTCTTT; CDR3 protein: CASSARVGRANTEAFF
J gene: TRBJ1-1; V gene: TRBV5-1; D gene: .; clone size: .; CDR3 DNA: TGCGCCAGCAGCCCGACTCCGATTCGGGGGTCCGGGAACACTGAAGCTTTCTTT; CDR3 protein: CASSPTPIRGSGNTEAFF
J gene: TRBJ1-2; V gene: TRBV5-1; D gene: .; clone size: .; CDR3 DNA: TGCGCCAGCAGCTTGGAGGCGACACCCCAACAGGGCTACACCTTC; CDR3 protein: CASSLEATPQQGYTF